The following is a T cell receptor beta chain sequence with its context. Its antigen remains unknown. The sample comes from a study of T cells in Graves' hyperthyroidism and ophthalmopathy. General observations from the study: Most thyroid clonotypes with frequency above 0.001 were detected in blood. Prediction of ophthalmopathy progression came a median around 6 months pre-onset.

Researchers amplified the TCR beta CDR3 regions from RNA transcripts. Carried out on the TCR CDR3, a first-round RT-PCR used the HTBI primer set. One entry per CDR3 protein results from TCRdb running MiXCR on the multiplex PCR reads. This table holds around 600,000 distinct CDR3 sequences, 12% to 15% found once. Exclusions: uncontrolled infection, other autoimmune disease, pregnancy, lactation. Source material for PBMCs was roughly 10 ml fresh peripheral blood. The sequencing input was blood. The receptor was isolated from a young woman with Graves' ophthalmopathy.

The CDR3 region is CASSYQQVLLSYEQYF. DNA for the CDR3: TGTGCCAGCAGCTACCAACAGGTTCTACTCTCCTACGAGCAGTACTTC. The J gene is TRBJ2-7, the V gene TRBV11-2; D might be TRBD1 (5 bases). Germline CDR1 reads SGHAT; CDR2 reads FQNNGV. The germline V and J ends were trimmed by 4 bases and 0 bases, with 16 bases remaining between them. The CDR3 length is 16 residues.